This T cell receptor beta chain appears in the sequencing data of a study of T cell changes during pregnancy in multiple sclerosis. The germline V gene encodes CDR1 KGHSH and CDR2 LQKENI. The CDR3 sequence is 18 residues long. Germline trimming cut 5 bases from V and 0 bases from J; bases unmatched to any gene: 15. Sequencing was performed with immunoSEQ multiplex PCR; in TCRdb, only in-frame clones are kept and a portion is missing. The repertoire includes fewer than 45,000 clones, more than 85% of them detected once, and around 0.64% sits in the top ten. This clonotype was obtained from a female donor with multiple sclerosis, enrolled in a pregnancy study. The sample here was CD4+ T cells from peripheral blood mononuclear cells, taken in the third trimester of pregnancy. The chain carries TRBV18 and TRBJ2-7; TRBD2 agrees at 8 bases. This chain's CDR3 is CASSSTLSAGGNSYEQYF. The CDR3 DNA reads TGTGCCAGCTCATCTACTCTCAGCGCGGGAGGCAACTCCTACGAGCAGTACTTC. Complete variable domain (other parts from reference TRBV18 and TRBJ2-7): NAGVMQNPRHLVRRRGQEARLRCSPMKGHSHVYWYRQLPEEGLKFMVYLQKENIIDESGMPKERFSAEFPKEGPSILRIQQVVRGDSAAYFCASSSTLSAGGNSYEQYFGPGTRLTVT.